The subject of this entry is one T cell receptor (beta chain). The antigen remains unidentified. PCR involved 60 Vbeta and 13 Jbeta primers. Libraries were prepared by immunoSEQ multiplex PCR; TCRdb keeps only in-frame clonotypes and omits some of them. This table holds approximately 160,000 clones, roughly three quarters found once. The data were obtained in a study of cytomegalovirus exposure and HLA in healthy donors. V lost 5 bases, J lost 4 bases, and 12 bases stayed unmatched. The germline CDR1 and CDR2 sequences are LNHDA and SQIVND (reference sequence). This CDR3 region has 18 residues. Study observations and caveats: A few CMV-associated chains were confirmed in vitro to be specific for CMV antigens. The study flagged 150 to 200 TCR beta chains as cytomegalovirus-associated. In a later analysis, TCR beta V- and J-gene trimming was associated with a missense DCLRE1C variant.

The sequenced sample consisted of PBMCs. The chain is built from TRBV19 and TRBJ2-5, with 14 nucleotides matching TRBD2. The sequence was obtained from a woman aged 45-65 years in good health and CMV-seropositive. CDR3 in DNA: TGTGCCAGTAGTCCGACGAGGGGGACTAGCGGGAGTCGAGAGACCCAGTACTTC. It codes for CASSPTRGTSGSRETQYF.